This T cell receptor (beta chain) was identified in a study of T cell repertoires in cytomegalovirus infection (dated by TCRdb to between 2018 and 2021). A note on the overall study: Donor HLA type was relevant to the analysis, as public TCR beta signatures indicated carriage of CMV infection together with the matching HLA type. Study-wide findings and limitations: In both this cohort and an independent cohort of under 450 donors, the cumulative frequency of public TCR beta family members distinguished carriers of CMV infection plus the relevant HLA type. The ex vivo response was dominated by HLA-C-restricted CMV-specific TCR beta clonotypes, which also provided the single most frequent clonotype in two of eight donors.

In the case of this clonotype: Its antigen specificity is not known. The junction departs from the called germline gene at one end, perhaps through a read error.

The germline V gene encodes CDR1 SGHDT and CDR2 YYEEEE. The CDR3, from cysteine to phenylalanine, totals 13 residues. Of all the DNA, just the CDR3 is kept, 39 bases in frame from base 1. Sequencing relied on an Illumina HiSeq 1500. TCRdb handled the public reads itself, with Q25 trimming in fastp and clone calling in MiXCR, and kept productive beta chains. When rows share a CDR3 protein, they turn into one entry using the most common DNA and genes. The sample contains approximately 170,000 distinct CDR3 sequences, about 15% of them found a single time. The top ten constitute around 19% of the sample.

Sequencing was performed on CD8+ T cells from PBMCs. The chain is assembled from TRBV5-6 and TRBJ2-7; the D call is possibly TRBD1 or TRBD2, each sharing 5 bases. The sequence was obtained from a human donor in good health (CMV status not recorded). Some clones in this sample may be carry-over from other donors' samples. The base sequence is TGTGCCAGCAGTTTGGGGCGGAGGCTCGAGCAGTACTTC. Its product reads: CASSLGRRLEQYF.